The entry that follows covers one T cell receptor (beta chain) sequence. The record originates from a study of blood T cell repertoires in COVID-19. On the study more broadly: Sites across the United States, Italy and Spain contributed samples from acute and convalescent COVID-19. Sample material is recorded as cDNA or gDNA derived from T cells, B-cell-depleted T cells, or PBMCs.

Methods used by the authors: Amplified reference gene primers provided the basis for estimating nucleated cell counts. Assay used: immunoSEQ multiplex PCR; TCRdb lists only in-frame clones, some missing. The DNA was the basis for D and trimming; V, J and clone size are from that table. The sample lists over 150,000 clones, approximately 80% occurring once. Trimming cost V 5 bases and J 0 bases, with 10 bases left between them. The CDR3 has 14 amino acids. The germline V gene encodes CDR1 SEHNR and CDR2 FQNEAQ (reference sequence). This chain joins TRBV7-9 and TRBJ1-1; a weak D match, TRBD1 (6 bases). Sequenced sample: peripheral blood. This clonotype was sampled from a woman in her sixties with acute or convalescent COVID-19. Here the CDR3 DNA reads TGTGCCAGCAGCCGAGGGACACTGAACACTGAAGCTTTCTTT. Amino acid sequence: CASSRGTLNTEAFF. Variable domain in full (rest from reference TRBV7-9 and TRBJ1-1): DTGVSQNPRHKITKRGQNVTFRCDPISEHNRLYWYRQTLGQGPEFLTYFQNEAQLEKSRLLSDRFSAERPKGSFSTLEIQRTEQGDSAMYLCASSRGTLNTEAFFGQGTRLTVV.